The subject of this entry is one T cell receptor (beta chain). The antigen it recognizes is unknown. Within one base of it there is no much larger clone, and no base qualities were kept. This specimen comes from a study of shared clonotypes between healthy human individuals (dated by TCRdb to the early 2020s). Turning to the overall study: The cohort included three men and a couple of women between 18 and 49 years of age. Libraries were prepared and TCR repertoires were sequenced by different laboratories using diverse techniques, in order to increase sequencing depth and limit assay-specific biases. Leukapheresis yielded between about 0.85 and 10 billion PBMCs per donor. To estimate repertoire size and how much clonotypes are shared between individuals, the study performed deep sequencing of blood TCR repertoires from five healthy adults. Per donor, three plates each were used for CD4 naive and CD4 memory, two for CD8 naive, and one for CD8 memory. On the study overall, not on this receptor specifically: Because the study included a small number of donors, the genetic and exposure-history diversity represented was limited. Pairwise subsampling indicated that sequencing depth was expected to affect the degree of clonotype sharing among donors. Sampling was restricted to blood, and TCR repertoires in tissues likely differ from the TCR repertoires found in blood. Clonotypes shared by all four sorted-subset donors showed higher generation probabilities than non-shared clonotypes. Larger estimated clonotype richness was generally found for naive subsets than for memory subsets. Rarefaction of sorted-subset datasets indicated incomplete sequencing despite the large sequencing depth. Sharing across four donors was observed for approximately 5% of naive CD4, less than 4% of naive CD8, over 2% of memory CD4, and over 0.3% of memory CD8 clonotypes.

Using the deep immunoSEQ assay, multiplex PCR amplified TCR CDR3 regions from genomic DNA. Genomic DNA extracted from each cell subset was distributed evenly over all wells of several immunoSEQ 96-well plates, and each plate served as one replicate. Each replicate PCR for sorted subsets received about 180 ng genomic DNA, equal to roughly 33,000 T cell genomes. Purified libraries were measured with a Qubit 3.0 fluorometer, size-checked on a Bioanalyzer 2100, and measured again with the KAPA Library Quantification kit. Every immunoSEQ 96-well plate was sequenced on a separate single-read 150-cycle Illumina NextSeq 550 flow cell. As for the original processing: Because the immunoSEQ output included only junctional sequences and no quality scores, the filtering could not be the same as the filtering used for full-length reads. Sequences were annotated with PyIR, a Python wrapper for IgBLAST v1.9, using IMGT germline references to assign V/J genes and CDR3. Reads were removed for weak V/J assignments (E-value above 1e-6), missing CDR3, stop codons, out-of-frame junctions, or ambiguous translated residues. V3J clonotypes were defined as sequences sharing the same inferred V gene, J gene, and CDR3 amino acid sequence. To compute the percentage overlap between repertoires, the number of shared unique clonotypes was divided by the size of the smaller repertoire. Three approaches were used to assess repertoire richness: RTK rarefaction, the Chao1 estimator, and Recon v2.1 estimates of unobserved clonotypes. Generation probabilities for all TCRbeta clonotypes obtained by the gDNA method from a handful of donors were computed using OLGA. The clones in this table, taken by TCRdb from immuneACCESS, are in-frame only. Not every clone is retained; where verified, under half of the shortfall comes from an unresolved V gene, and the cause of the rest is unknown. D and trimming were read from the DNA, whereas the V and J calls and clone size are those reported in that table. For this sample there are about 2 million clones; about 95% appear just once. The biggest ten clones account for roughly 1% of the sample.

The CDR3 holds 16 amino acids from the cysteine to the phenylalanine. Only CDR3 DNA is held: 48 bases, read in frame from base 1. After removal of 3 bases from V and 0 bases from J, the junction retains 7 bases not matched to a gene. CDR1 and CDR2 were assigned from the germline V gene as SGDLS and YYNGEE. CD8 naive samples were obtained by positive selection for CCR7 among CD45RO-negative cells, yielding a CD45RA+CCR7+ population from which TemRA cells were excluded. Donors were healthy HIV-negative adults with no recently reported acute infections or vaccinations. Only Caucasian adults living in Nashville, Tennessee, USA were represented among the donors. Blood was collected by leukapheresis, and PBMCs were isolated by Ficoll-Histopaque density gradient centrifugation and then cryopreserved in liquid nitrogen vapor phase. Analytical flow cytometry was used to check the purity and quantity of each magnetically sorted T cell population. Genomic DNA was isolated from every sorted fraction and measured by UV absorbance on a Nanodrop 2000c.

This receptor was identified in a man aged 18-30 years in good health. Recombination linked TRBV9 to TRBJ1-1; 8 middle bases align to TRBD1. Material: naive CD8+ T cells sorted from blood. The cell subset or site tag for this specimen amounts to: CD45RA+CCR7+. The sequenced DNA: TGTGCCAGCAGCGGGTGGACAGGGACGATGAACACTGAAGCTTTCTTT. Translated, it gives CASSGWTGTMNTEAFF.